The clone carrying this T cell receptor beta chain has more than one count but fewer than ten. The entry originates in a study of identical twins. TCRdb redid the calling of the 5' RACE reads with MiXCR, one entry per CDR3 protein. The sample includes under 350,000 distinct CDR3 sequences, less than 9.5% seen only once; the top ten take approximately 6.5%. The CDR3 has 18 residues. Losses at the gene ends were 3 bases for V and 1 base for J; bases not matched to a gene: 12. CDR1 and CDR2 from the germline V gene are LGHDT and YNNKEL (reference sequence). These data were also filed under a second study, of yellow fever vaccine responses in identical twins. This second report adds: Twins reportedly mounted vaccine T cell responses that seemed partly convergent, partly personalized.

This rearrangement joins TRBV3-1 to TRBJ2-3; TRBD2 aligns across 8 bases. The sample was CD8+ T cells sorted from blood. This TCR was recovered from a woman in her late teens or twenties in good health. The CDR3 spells CASSHGRAGDNGTDTQYF. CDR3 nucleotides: TGTGCCAGCAGCCACGGGCGAGCGGGAGATAATGGCACAGATACGCAGTATTTT.